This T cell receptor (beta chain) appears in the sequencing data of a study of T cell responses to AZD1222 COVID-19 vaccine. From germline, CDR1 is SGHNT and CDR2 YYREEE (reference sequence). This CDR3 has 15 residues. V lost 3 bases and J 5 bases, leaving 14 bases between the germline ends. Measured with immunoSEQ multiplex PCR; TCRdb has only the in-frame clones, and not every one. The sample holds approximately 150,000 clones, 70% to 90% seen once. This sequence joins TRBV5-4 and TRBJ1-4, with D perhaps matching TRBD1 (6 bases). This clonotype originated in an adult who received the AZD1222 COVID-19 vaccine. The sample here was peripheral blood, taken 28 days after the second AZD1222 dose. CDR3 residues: CASSSHGGGNEKLFF. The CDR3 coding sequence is TGTGCCAGCAGCTCACATGGAGGGGGAAATGAAAAACTGTTTTTT.